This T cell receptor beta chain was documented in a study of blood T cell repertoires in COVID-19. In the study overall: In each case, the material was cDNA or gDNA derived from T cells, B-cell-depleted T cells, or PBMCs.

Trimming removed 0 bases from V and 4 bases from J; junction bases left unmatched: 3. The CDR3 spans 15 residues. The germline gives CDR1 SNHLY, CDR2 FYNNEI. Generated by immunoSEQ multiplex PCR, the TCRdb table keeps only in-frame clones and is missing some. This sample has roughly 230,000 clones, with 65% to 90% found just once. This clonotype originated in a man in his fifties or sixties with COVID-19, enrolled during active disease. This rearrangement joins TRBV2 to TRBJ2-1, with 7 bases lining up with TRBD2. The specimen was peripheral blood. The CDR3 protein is CASSEASGRYNEQFF. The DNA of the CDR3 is TGTGCCAGCAGTGAAGCTAGCGGGCGTTACAATGAGCAGTTCTTC.